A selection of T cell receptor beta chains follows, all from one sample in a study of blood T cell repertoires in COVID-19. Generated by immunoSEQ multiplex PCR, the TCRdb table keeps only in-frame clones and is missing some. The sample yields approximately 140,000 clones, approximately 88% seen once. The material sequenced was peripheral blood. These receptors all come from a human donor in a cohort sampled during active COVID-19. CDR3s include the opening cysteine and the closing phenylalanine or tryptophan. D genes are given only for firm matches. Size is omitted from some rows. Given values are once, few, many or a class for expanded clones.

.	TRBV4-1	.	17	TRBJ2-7	CASSPTPLQKYSYEQYF	TGCGCCAGCAGTCCCACCCCCCTACAGAAGTACTCCTACGAGCAGTACTTC
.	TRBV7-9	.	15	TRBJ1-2	CASSLVRGSNYGYTF	TGTGCCAGCAGCTTAGTGCGGGGTAGCAACTATGGCTACACCTTC
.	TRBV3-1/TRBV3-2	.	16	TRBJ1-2	CASSRRTVRGAYGYTF	TGTGCCAGCAGCCGCCGGACCGTTCGGGGAGCCTATGGCTACACCTTC
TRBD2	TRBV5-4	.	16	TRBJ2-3	CASSFIAGGNTDTQYF	TGTGCCAGCAGCTTTATAGCGGGGGGTAACACAGATACGCAGTATTTT
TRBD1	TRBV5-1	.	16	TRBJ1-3	CASSGTGLYTGNTIYF	TGCGCCAGCAGCGGGACAGGGCTTTACACTGGAAACACCATATATTTT
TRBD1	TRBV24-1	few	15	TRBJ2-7	CATSDRDREGYEQYF	TGTGCCACCAGTGACCGGGACAGGGAAGGCTACGAGCAGTACTTC
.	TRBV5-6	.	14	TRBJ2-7	CASTLEAGVYEQYF	TGTGCCAGCACCCTTGAGGCAGGGGTCTACGAGCAGTACTTC
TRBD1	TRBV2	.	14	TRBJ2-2	CASTRDRTDGELFF	TGTGCCAGCACCCGGGACAGAACGGACGGGGAGCTGTTTTTT
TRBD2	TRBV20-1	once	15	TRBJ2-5	CSASHGLAGQETQYF	TGCAGTGCTAGTCACGGACTAGCGGGGCAAGAGACCCAGTACTTC
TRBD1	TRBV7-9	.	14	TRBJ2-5	CASSLPGQQKTQYF	TGTGCCAGCAGCTTACCGGGACAGCAAAAGACCCAGTACTTC
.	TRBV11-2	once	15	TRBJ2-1	CASSLGGRDYNEQFF	TGTGCCAGCAGCTTAGGAGGAAGAGATTACAATGAGCAGTTCTTC
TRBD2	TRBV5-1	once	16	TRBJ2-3	CASSLGTSGGIDTQYF	TGCGCCAGCAGCTTGGGAACTAGCGGGGGCATAGATACGCAGTATTTT
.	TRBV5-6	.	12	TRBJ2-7	CASSDVGREQYF	TGTGCCAGCAGCGACGTGGGGAGAGAGCAGTACTTC
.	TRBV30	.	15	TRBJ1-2	CAWSVSRGGGYGYTF	TGTGCCTGGAGTGTAAGCAGGGGAGGGGGCTATGGCTACACCTTC
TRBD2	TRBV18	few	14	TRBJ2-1	CASSLTSGANEQFF	TGTGCCAGCTCACTGACTAGCGGGGCAAATGAGCAGTTCTTC
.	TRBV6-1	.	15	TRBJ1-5	CASSEDLRGSQPQHF	TGTGCCAGCAGTGAAGATTTAAGGGGAAGTCAGCCCCAGCATTTT
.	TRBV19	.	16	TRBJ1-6	CASSPEGLRSGSPLHF	TGTGCCAGTAGTCCCGAGGGCCTTCGATCTGGTTCACCCCTCCACTTT
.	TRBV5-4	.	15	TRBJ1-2	CASSSPAGGIYGYTF	TGTGCCAGCAGCTCCCCGGCGGGGGGCATCTATGGCTACACCTTC
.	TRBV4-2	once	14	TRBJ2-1	CASSGRGLRDEQFF	TGTGCCAGCAGCGGCCGGGGACTCCGGGATGAGCAGTTCTTC
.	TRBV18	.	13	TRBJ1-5	CASSPSANQPQHF	TGTGCCAGCTCACCGAGCGCCAATCAGCCCCAGCATTTT
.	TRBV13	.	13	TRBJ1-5	CASSLSGDRPQHF	TGTGCCAGCAGCTTATCAGGGGATAGGCCCCAGCATTTT
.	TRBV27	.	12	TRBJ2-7	CASQGGAYEQYF	TGTGCCAGCCAGGGGGGCGCCTACGAGCAGTACTTC
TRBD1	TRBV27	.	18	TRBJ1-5	CASSSWDRRKHSNQPQHF	TGTGCCAGCAGTTCCTGGGACAGGAGAAAACATAGCAATCAGCCCCAGCATTTT
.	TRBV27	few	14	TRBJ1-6	CASSLVRVGSPLHF	TGTGCCAGCAGTTTAGTCAGGGTAGGATCACCCCTCCACTTT
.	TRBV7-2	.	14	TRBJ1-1	CASSRSGPNTEAFF	TGTGCCAGCAGCCGTAGTGGGCCGAACACTGAAGCTTTCTTT
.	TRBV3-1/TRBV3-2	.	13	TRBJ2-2	CASSTRVSGELFF	TGTGCCAGCAGCACCAGGGTTTCCGGGGAGCTGTTTTTT
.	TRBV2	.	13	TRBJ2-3	CAGRRGTTDTQYF	TGTGCCGGGAGGAGAGGGACCACAGATACGCAGTATTTT
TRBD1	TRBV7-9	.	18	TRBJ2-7	CASSLASWETGSSYEQYF	TGTGCCAGCAGCTTAGCGTCATGGGAGACAGGGAGCTCCTACGAGCAGTACTTC
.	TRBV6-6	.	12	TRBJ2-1	CASRSTGNEQFF	TGTGCCAGCAGGTCCACGGGGAATGAGCAGTTCTTC
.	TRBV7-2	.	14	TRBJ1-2	CASSLVLANYGYTF	TGTGCCAGCAGCTTAGTGTTAGCTAACTATGGCTACACCTTC
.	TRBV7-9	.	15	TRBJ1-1	CASSFGGSGNTEAFF	TGTGCCAGCAGCTTTGGTGGCTCGGGGAACACTGAAGCTTTCTTT
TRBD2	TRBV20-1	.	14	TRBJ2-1	CSASKLAGDNEQFF	TGCAGTGCTAGTAAACTAGCGGGGGACAATGAGCAGTTCTTC
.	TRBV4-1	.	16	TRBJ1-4	CASSQPSRGAEEKLFF	TGCGCCAGCAGCCAACCATCCCGGGGGGCGGAGGAAAAACTGTTTTTT
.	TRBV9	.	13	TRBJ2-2	CASSVAGTGELFF	TGTGCCAGCAGCGTAGCAGGGACCGGGGAGCTGTTTTTT
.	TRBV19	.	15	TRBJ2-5	CASSSPGTTGGTQYF	TGTGCCAGTAGTTCCCCCGGGACAACAGGAGGGACCCAGTACTTC
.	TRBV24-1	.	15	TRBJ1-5	CATSDFRGLCQPQHF	TGTGCCACCAGTGATTTTAGAGGATTATGCCAGCCCCAGCATTTT
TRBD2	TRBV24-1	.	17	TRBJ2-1	CATSDLRLAGGSNEQFF	TGTGCCACCAGTGACCTCCGGTTAGCGGGGGGGTCCAATGAGCAGTTCTTC
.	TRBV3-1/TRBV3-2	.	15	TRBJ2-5	CASSPSAGRQETQYF	TGTGCCAGCAGCCCAAGCGCGGGGAGACAAGAGACCCAGTACTTC
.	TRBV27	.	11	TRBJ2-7	CASSSTYEQYF	TGTGCCAGCAGTTCAACCTACGAGCAGTACTTC
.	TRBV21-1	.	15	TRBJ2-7	CASSLGTGDSYEQYF	TGTGCCAGCAGCCTTGGGACAGGGGACTCCTACGAGCAGTACTTC
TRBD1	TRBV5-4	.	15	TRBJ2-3	CASSLPQGGTDTQYF	TGTGCCAGCAGCTTGCCACAGGGGGGCACAGATACGCAGTATTTT
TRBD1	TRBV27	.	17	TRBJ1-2	CASSPSRTGDHNYGYTF	TGTGCCAGCAGTCCCTCGAGGACAGGGGATCATAACTATGGCTACACCTTC